Following are 13 T cell receptor beta chains from one sample sequenced in a study of blood T cell repertoires in COVID-19. Repertoires were generated with immunoSEQ multiplex PCR, while TCRdb's copy carries only in-frame clones and drops some. The table lists under 300,000 clones, 85% to 90% of them singletons. The specimen was PBMCs or T cells enriched from blood (not recorded which). The receptors stem from an older woman in a cohort exposed to, infected with or recovered from COVID-19 (not recorded which).

The V and J genes are TRBV28 and TRBJ2-7, with 8 bases identical to TRBD2. This CDR3 comprises 13 residues. Looked up from germline, CDR1 is MDHEN and CDR2 is SYDVKM. The trim removed 3 bases at V and 6 bases at J, leaving 4 bases unmatched. The CDR3 coding sequence is TGTGCCAGCAGTTTCGGCGGGAGGTCCGAGCAGTACTTC. Its protein is CASSFGGRSEQYF.

The gene calls are TRBV28 and TRBJ1-2, with 7 bases that match TRBD1. With V trimmed by 6 bases and J by 0 bases, 7 bases remained unmatched. Per germline, CDR1 MDHEN and CDR2 SYDVKM. The CDR3 contains 15 residues. The CDR3 coding sequence is TGTGCCAGCAGAACCTCCGGGACAGCTAACTATGGCTACACCTTC. Translated, it gives CASRTSGTANYGYTF.

This chain joins TRBV15 and TRBJ1-6; TRBD1 aligns across 7 bases. The CDR3 consists of 16 residues. The germline CDR1 and CDR2 sequences are LNHNV and YYDKDF (reference sequence). Germline trimming cut 3 bases from V and 9 bases from J; bases unmatched to any gene: 11. The DNA of the CDR3 is TGTGCCACCAGCAGTACCAACAGGGGAGCGGGTTCACCCCTCCACTTT. This gives the protein CATSSTNRGAGSPLHF.

This chain links TRBV5-1 with TRBJ2-2; the D gene is possibly TRBD1 (5 bases). The CDR3 length is 16 residues. V was clipped by 0 bases and J by 0 bases, with 9 bases between them. Germline values: CDR1 SGHRS, CDR2 YFSETQ. CDR3 amino acids: CASSLEGFTNTGELFF. In nucleotides, the CDR3 is TGCGCCAGCAGCTTGGAGGGGTTCACGAACACCGGGGAGCTGTTTTTT.

This chain connects TRBV2 to TRBJ2-7; weak D call: TRBD1 (5 bases). CDR1 and CDR2 from the germline V gene are SNHLY and FYNNEI. Trimming removed 8 bases from V and 7 bases from J, with 12 bases in between. The CDR3 extends over 11 amino acids. The CDR3 region is CASGRVGEQYF. CDR3 bases: TGTGCCAGCGGCAGGGTTGGGGAGCAGTACTTC.

This clone is a singleton in its sample. This chain uses TRBV2 with TRBJ2-5, with 8 bases aligning to TRBD2. Per the germline V gene, CDR1 is SNHLY and CDR2 is FYNNEI. This CDR3 region has 15 residues. V lost 6 bases and J lost 4; bases outside the gene matches: 10. In DNA, the CDR3 is TGTGCCAGCAGACCAGAGGCTCTAGCGGGAGAGACCCAGTACTTC. This codes for CASRPEALAGETQYF.

This chain connects TRBV9 to TRBJ2-7; 13 bases map to TRBD2. CDR3 length: 17 residues. With 0 bases clipped from V and 6 bases from J, the junction kept 9 bases outside the gene matches. The germline V gene has CDR1 SGDLS and CDR2 YYNGEE. This chain's CDR3 is CASSVEPGTSGRGEQYF. The CDR3 DNA is TGTGCCAGCAGCGTAGAACCTGGAACTAGCGGGAGGGGCGAGCAGTACTTC.

The chain combines TRBV6-5 with TRBJ1-3; D ambiguous. The ends were cut back, 1 base at V and 0 bases at J, with 7 bases in the middle. This CDR3 has 15 residues. The germline V gene has CDR1 MNHEY and CDR2 SVGAGI. The CDR3 region is CASSYYGSSGNTIYF. The CDR3 DNA follows: TGTGCCAGCAGTTACTACGGGAGCTCTGGAAACACCATATATTTT.

The chain is built from TRBV19 and TRBJ1-5; 9 nucleotides align to TRBD1. The J segment lost 7 bases and the V segment lost 7 bases, leaving 8 bases of the junction unmatched. This CDR3 comprises 14 residues. The germline V gene encodes CDR1 LNHDA and CDR2 SQIVND (reference sequence). CDR3: CASKQRTGEQPQHF. The CDR3 region has the DNA TGTGCCAGTAAGCAGCGGACAGGGGAACAGCCCCAGCATTTT.

In this sample, this clone turned up a few times. This chain connects TRBV5-6 to TRBJ1-1, with 7 bases lining up with TRBD1. This CDR3 has 15 amino acids. Germline CDR1 SGHDT, CDR2 YYEEEE. J gave up 11 bases and V 0 bases, and 13 bases lay outside the gene matches. The CDR3 sequence is CASSLGDRVGARAFF. The CDR3 nucleotides read TGTGCCAGCAGCTTGGGAGACAGGGTGGGGGCCCGTGCTTTCTTT.

This sequence joins TRBV9 and TRBJ1-2; 9 nucleotides align to TRBD1. V shed 1 base and J 2 bases; nucleotides not matched to a gene: 3. The germline V gene encodes CDR1 SGDLS and CDR2 YYNGEE. The CDR3 totals 15 residues. The CDR3 protein is CASSVIGTGNYGYTF. The CDR3, as DNA: TGTGCCAGCAGCGTAATCGGGACAGGGAACTATGGCTACACCTTC.

In the case of this clone: In the same sample, other DNA sequences code for this CDR3. CDR3 nucleotides: TGTGCCAGCAGCGTAGACAGGGACTATGGCTACACCTTC. Encoded protein: CASSVDRDYGYTF. The chain couples TRBV9 to TRBJ1-2, with D perhaps TRBD1 (6 bases). The V end was cut by 0 bases, the J end by 3 bases, with 6 bases between. Per the germline V gene, CDR1 is SGDLS and CDR2 is YYNGEE. The CDR3 has 13 amino acids.

This clone was seen once. J is TRBJ2-7 and V is TRBV21-1; the DNA was not compared with TRBD1, the D call given in the table. TRBV21-1 is an annotated pseudogene. This CDR3 has 16 amino acids. The CDR3 DNA follows: TGTGCCAGCAGCCCCGAGACAGCTTCTCTTACCTACGAGCAGTACTTC. Amino acid sequence: CASSPETASLTYEQYF.